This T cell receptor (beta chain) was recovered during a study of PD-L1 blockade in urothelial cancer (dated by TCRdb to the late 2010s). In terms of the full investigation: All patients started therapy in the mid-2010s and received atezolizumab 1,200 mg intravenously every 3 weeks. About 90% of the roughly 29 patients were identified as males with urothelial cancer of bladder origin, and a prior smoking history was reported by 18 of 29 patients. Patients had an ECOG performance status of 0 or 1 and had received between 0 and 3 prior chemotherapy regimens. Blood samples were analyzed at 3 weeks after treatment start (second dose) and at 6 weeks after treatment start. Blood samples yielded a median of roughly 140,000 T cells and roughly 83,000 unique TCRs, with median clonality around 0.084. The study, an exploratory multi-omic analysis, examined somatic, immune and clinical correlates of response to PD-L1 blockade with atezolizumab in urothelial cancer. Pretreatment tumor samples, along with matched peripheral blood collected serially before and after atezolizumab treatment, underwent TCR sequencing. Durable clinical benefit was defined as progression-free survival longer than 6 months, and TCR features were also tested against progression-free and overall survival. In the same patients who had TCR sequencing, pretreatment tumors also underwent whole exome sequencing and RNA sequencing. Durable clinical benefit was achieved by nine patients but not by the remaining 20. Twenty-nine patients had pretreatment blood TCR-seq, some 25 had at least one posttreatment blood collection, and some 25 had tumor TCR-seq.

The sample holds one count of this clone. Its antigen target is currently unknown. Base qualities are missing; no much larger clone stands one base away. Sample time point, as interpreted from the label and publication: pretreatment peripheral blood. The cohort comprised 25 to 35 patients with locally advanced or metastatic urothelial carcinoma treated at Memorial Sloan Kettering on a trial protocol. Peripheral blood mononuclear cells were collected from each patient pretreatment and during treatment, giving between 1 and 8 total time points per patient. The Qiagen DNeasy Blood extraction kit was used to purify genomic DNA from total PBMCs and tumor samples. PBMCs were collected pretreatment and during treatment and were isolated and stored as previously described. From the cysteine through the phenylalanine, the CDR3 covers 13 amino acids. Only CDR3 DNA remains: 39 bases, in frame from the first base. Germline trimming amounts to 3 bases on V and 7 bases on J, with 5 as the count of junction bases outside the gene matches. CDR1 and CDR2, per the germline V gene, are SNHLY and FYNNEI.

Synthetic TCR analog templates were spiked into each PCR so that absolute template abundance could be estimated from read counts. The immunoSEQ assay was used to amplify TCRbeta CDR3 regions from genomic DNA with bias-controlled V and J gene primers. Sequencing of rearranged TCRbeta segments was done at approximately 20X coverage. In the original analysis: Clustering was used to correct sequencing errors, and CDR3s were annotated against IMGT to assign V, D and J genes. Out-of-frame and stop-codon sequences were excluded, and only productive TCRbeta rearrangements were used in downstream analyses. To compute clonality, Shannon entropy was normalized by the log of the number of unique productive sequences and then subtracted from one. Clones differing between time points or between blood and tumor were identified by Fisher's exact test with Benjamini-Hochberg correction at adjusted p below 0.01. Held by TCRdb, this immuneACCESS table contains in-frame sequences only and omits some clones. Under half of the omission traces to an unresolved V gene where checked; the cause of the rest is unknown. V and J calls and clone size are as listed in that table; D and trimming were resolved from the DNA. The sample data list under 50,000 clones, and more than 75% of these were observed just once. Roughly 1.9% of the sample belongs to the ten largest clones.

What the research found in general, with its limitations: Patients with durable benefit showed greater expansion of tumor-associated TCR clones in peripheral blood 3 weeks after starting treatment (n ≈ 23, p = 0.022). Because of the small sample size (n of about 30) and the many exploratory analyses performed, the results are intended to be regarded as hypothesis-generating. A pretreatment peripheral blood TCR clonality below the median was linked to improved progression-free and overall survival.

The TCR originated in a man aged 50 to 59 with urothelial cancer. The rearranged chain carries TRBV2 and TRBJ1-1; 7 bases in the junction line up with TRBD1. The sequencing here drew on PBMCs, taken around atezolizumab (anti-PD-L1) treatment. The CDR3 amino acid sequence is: CASSEYRGSEAFF. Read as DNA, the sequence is TGTGCCAGCAGTGAGTACAGGGGTAGTGAAGCTTTCTTT.